Shown below are 23 T cell receptor beta chains from a single sample sequenced in a study of Graves' ophthalmopathy and Graves' hyperthyroidism. Amplifying from RNA transcripts, the study obtained TCR beta CDR3 regions. First-round RT-PCR relied on HTBI primers, and a second-round multiplex PCR came next. TCRdb re-called the multiplex PCR reads through MiXCR, storing one row per CDR3 protein. In the table there are about 210,000 distinct CDR3 sequences, 25% to 35% of which are singletons. Sequenced input: peripheral blood. The source is a man aged 50 to 60 with Graves' ophthalmopathy.

The V gene is TRBV24-1, the J gene TRBJ2-7; 9 bases fit TRBD1. The CDR3 is 15 amino acids. Germline lookup yields CDR1 KGHDR and CDR2 SFDVKD. V gave up 7 bases and J gave up 5 bases; unmatched junction bases: 11. The CDR3 here is CATSDGGTGNDEQYF. The CDR3 DNA reads as TGTGCCACCAGCGATGGTGGGACAGGGAACGACGAGCAGTACTTC.

This clonotype was counted at least ten times. This chain uses TRBV7-2 with TRBJ2-7; no firm D call. Germline-derived CDR1 and CDR2 are SGHTA and FQGNSA. V was shortened by 5 bases and J by 0 bases, with 11 bases between the two germline ends. The CDR3 consists of 14 residues. This CDR3 reads CASSKRARSYEQYF. In nucleotides, the CDR3 is TGTGCCAGCAGCAAAAGGGCCCGCTCCTACGAGCAGTACTTC.

This clonotype has ten or more counts. CDR3 region: CASSSRVVPETQYF. The CDR3 coding sequence is TGTGCCAGCAGTTCTCGAGTAGTTCCAGAGACCCAGTACTTC. J is TRBJ2-5 and V is TRBV28; D remains ambiguous. The germline CDR1 and CDR2 sequences are MDHEN and SYDVKM. V gave up 4 bases and J gave up 4 bases, with 13 bases separating them. This CDR3 spans 14 amino acids.

The chain employs TRBV4-2 and TRBJ2-7, with D possibly matching TRBD2 (6 bases). CDR3 length: 16 residues. V lost 1 base and J lost 3, with 16 bases in between. Germline CDR1 LGHNA, CDR2 YNFKEQ. The CDR3 sequence: CASSQGGLARGYEQYF. In DNA, the CDR3 is TGTGCCAGCAGCCAAGGTGGGCTAGCGAGGGGCTACGAGCAGTACTTC.

This clonotype was seen at least ten times. This rearrangement joins TRBV10-3 to TRBJ2-5, with D hard to call. Deletions cut 2 bases from V and 0 bases from J, with 7 bases between. The CDR3 contains 14 residues. Germline CDR1 and CDR2: ENHRY and SYGVKD. The CDR3 DNA reads TGTGCCATCAGTGAGGGCAAGTACCAAGAGACCCAGTACTTC. This sequence encodes CAISEGKYQETQYF.

Here the CDR3 DNA reads TGTGCCAGCAGTTACCTCCAAGGGCAGTACTTC. It specifies CASSYLQGQYF. The J gene is TRBJ2-7, the V gene TRBV12-3 or TRBV12-4, with D uncertain. V was clipped by 4 bases and J by 9 bases, with 10 bases between them. This CDR3 region has 11 residues.

This clonotype was counted many times. The genes are TRBV7-3 and TRBJ2-2; D possibly corresponds to TRBD1 (5 bases). Germline-derived CDR1 and CDR2 are SGHTA and FQGTGA. The V and J ends lost 3 bases and 4 bases respectively, with 12 bases between them. The CDR3 is 15 residues long. CDR3 DNA sequence: TGTGCCAGCAGCTTCGGCACCACAGGCACCGGGGAGCTGTTTTTT. This translates into CASSFGTTGTGELFF.

CDR3 loop: CASSYSPRQGGNQPQHF. CDR3 nucleotides: TGTGCCAGCAGTTACTCGCCTCGACAGGGTGGCAATCAGCCCCAGCATTTT. The genes are TRBV6-2 or TRBV6-3 and TRBJ1-5; TRBD1 agrees at 7 bases. The germline V gene has CDR1 MNHEY and CDR2 SVGEGT. The CDR3 runs to 17 residues. Trimming at V came to 0 bases and at J to 2 bases, leaving 7 bases not matched to a gene.

The CDR3 DNA reads TGTGCCAGCAGTACACCCGGACAGAAACGACTGGGGAGCTCTGGAAACACCATATATTTT. Translated: CASSTPGQKRLGSSGNTIYF. The V gene is TRBV6-2 or TRBV6-3, the J gene TRBJ1-3; the D gene is possibly TRBD1 (6 bases). The CDR3 is 20 amino acids. Germline-derived CDR1 and CDR2 are MNHEY and SVGEGT. V was trimmed by 5 bases and J by 0 bases, leaving 26 bases between them.

This clonotype was recorded at least ten times. The gene calls are TRBV5-6 and TRBJ2-2; D unresolved. In germline, CDR1 is SGHDT, CDR2 YYEEEE. The length of the CDR3 is 17 residues. Trimming removed 0 bases at V and 0 bases at J, with 12 bases between. The CDR3 region is CASSLGGDPSNTGELFF. The CDR3 bases are TGTGCCAGCAGCTTGGGCGGAGACCCCTCGAACACCGGGGAGCTGTTTTTT.

This clonotype was seen ten or more times. The chain employs TRBV7-6 and TRBJ2-7, with 7 nucleotides matching TRBD1. Trimming at V came to 4 bases and at J to 3 bases, leaving 6 bases not matched to a gene. CDR3 length equals 14 residues. The germline V gene encodes CDR1 SGHVS and CDR2 FNYEAQ. This chain's CDR3 is CASSSTGWIYEQYF. Here the CDR3 DNA reads TGTGCCAGCAGCTCGACAGGGTGGATCTACGAGCAGTACTTC.

The chain couples TRBV28 to TRBJ1-5, with D unclear. This CDR3 is 16 amino acids long. CDR1 and CDR2 (germline): MDHEN, SYDVKM. The V end was cut by 9 bases, the J end by 0 bases, with 18 bases between. CDR3 bases: TGTGCCAGTACTACCCGGCCGGTATATAGCAATCAGCCCCAGCATTTT. Translating it yields CASTTRPVYSNQPQHF.

The V call is TRBV30, the J call TRBJ1-5; no definite D call. The germline CDR1 and CDR2 sequences are GTSNPN and SVGIG (reference sequence). Trimming stripped 3 bases from V and 2 bases from J, with 8 bases between. The CDR3 extends over 13 amino acids. The CDR3 loop reads CAWSPGGNQPQHF. CDR3 sequence (DNA): TGTGCCTGGAGCCCGGGTGGCAATCAGCCCCAGCATTTT. The whole variable domain, filled in from reference TRBV30 and TRBJ1-5, reads SQTIHQWPATLVQPVGSPLSLECTVEGTSNPNLYWYRQAAGRGLQLLFYSVGIGQISSEVPQNLSASRPQDRQFILSSKKLLLSDSGFYLCAWSPGGNQPQHFGDGTRLSIL.

The chain combines TRBV6-1 with TRBJ1-6; D is possibly TRBD1 (5 bases). CDR1 is MNHNS and CDR2 is SASEGT in the germline V gene. V shed 7 bases and J shed 0 bases, with 7 bases lying between them. The CDR3 length is 14 residues. CDR3: CASMGTSYNSPLHF. The CDR3 region has the DNA TGTGCCAGCATGGGGACCTCCTATAATTCACCCCTCCACTTT.

This chain connects TRBV12-3 or TRBV12-4 to TRBJ2-1; 11 bases match TRBD1. The J call may be incorrect, as the DNA end agrees better with TRBJ2-7. The CDR3 totals 15 residues. This chain's CDR3 is CASRSGQGANYEQYF. CDR3 DNA sequence: TGTGCCAGCAGAAGCGGACAGGGGGCTAACTACGAGCAGTACTTC.

This clonotype occurred many times. The rearrangement joins TRBV12-3 or TRBV12-4 to TRBJ1-2; D is possibly TRBD1 (5 bases). This CDR3 has 13 amino acids. V dropped 5 bases and J dropped 4 bases, with 11 bases sitting between them. CDR3 in DNA: TGTGCCAGCAGTATCACAGGTGCCTATGGCTACACCTTC. Its translation is CASSITGAYGYTF.

This chain links TRBV6-2 or TRBV6-3 with TRBJ2-5; 12 nucleotides match TRBD2. The V gene's germline CDR1 is MNHEY and CDR2 SVGEGT. Trimming removed 6 bases from V and 5 bases from J; junction bases left unmatched: 4. This CDR3 comprises 14 residues. Here the CDR3 DNA reads TGTGCCAGCAGACGGACTAGCGGGAAGGAGACCCAGTACTTC. Its translation: CASRRTSGKETQYF.

In this sample, this clonotype turned up many times. The genes are TRBV28 and TRBJ2-5; 7 bases fit TRBD2. Trimming at V came to 7 bases and at J to 2 bases, leaving 4 bases not matched to a gene. The CDR3 is 13 residues long. Germline V CDR1 and CDR2: MDHEN, SYDVKM. The CDR3 DNA reads as TGTGCCAGCACAGGCGGGGGACAAGAGACCCAGTACTTC. It specifies CASTGGGQETQYF.

This clonotype was detected ten times or more. The rearrangement joins TRBV6-5 to TRBJ1-1; D ambiguous. CDR1 and CDR2 from the germline V gene are MNHEY and SVGAGI. This CDR3 spans 13 amino acids. Between the trimmed V and J ends, which lost 8 bases and 0 bases, there was a span of 10 bases. In nucleotides, the CDR3 is TGTGCCAGCGCTCCAGCTGTGAACACTGAAGCTTTCTTT. Protein product: CASAPAVNTEAFF.

This clonotype has a count of ten or more. The V call is TRBV20-1, the J call TRBJ2-5, with TRBD1 matching 7 bases. The trim removed 2 bases at V and 2 bases at J, leaving 5 bases unmatched. The germline V gene has CDR1 DFQATT and CDR2 SNEGSKA (reference sequence). This CDR3 spans 14 amino acids. This CDR3 reads CSARLGQAQETQYF. DNA for the CDR3: TGCAGTGCTAGACTCGGACAGGCTCAAGAGACCCAGTACTTC.

The chain couples TRBV6-2 or TRBV6-3 to TRBJ1-1, with a tentative D call TRBD1 (5 bases). Trimming removed 4 bases at V and 10 bases at J, with 16 bases between. Looked up from germline, CDR1 is MNHEY and CDR2 is SVGEGT. The CDR3 contains 13 residues. CDR3 region: CASSSTVPLGAFF. The DNA for the CDR3 is TGTGCCAGCAGTTCGACAGTGCCCTTAGGAGCTTTCTTT.

The chain joins TRBV12-3 or TRBV12-4 to TRBJ2-1; a weak D match, TRBD2 (5 bases). V was shortened by 6 bases and J by 2 bases, with 14 bases between the two germline ends. The CDR3 runs 15 residues. The DNA for the CDR3 is TGTGCCAGCAGGAGGGCCGGGAACACCTACAATGAGCAGTTCTTC. It translates to CASRRAGNTYNEQFF.

This clonotype appeared once. This chain uses TRBV27 with TRBJ2-4, with D maybe TRBD2 (5 bases). Deletions cut 4 bases from V and 0 bases from J, with 16 bases between. Germline CDR1 and CDR2: MNHEY and SMNVEV (reference sequence). The CDR3 covers 17 residues. The CDR3 DNA follows: TGTGCCAGCAGTTACTCCGGGGTTTCTCTAGCCAAAAACATTCAGTACTTC. Translating gives CASSYSGVSLAKNIQYF.